This T cell receptor beta chain was captured in a study of T cell repertoires in ileal Crohn's disease. Overall study: Median disease duration was approximately eight years; 35% smoked at surgery.

Clones were read by immunoSEQ multiplex PCR, and TCRdb kept only the in-frame ones, dropping some. Here the sample spans thousands of clones, 55% to 70% being singletons. J was trimmed by 0 bases and V by 2 bases; bases with no gene match: 4. This CDR3 is built from 15 residues. Per the germline V gene, CDR1 is LGHNT and CDR2 is FRNRAP. The time point was: neoterminal ileum biopsy at postoperative endoscopy, about 6 months after surgery. Sequences were obtained from ileal tissue. The V and J genes are TRBV12-5 and TRBJ2-7, with 7 positions matching TRBD1. The TCR comes from an adult with Crohn's disease. This chain's CDR3 is CASGLSDRTSYEQYF. The CDR3 DNA follows: TGTGCTAGTGGTTTGTCGGACAGGACCTCCTACGAGCAGTACTTC.